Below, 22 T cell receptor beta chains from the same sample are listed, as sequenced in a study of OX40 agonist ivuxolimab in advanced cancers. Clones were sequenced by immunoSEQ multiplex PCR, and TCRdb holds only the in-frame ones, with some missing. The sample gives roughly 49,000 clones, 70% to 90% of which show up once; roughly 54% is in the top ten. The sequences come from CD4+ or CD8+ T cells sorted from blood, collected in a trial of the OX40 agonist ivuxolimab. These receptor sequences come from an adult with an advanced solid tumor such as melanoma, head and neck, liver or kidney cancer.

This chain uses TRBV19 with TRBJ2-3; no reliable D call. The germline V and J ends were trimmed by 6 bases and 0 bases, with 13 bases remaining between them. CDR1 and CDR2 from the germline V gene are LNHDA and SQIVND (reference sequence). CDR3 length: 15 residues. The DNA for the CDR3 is TGTGCCAGTAGAAGGACGGACCTTAGCACAGATACGCAGTATTTT. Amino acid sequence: CASRRTDLSTDTQYF.

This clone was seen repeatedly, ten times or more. For the CDR3, the DNA is TGTGCCATCAGTGCGACTAGCGGGATTGAAAATGAGCAGTTCTTC. Translation gives CAISATSGIENEQFF. The chain combines TRBV10-3 with TRBJ2-1; 11 bases are shared with TRBD2. CDR1 ENHRY and CDR2 SYGVKD come from the germline V gene. The CDR3 sequence is 15 residues long. Trimming at V came to 4 bases and at J to 7 bases, leaving 6 bases not matched to a gene.

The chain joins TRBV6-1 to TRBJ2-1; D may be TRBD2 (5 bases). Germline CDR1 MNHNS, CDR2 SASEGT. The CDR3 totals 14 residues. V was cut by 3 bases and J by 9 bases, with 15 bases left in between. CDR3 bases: TGTGCCAGCAGTGAGTTGGACTCCTCGGGTGAGCAGTTCTTC. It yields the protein CASSELDSSGEQFF.

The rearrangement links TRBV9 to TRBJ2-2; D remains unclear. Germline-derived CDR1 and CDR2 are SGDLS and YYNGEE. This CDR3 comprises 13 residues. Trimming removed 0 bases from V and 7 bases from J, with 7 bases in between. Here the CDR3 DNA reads TGTGCCAGCAGCGTAGAAGGGTACGGGGAGCTGTTTTTT. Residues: CASSVEGYGELFF. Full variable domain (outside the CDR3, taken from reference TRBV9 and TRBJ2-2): DSGVTQTPKHLITATGQRVTLRCSPRSGDLSVYWYQQSLDQGLQFLIQYYNGEERAKGNILERFSAQQFPDLHSELNLSSLELGDSALYFCASSVEGYGELFFGEGSRLTVL.

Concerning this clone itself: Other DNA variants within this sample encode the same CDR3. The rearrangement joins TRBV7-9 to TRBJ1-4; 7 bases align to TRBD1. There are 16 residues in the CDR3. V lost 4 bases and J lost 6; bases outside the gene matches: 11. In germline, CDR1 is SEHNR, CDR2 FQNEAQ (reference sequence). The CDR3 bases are TGTGCCAGCAGCTCCTATAGGGGGCAGACGTATGAAAAACTGTTTTTT. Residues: CASSSYRGQTYEKLFF.

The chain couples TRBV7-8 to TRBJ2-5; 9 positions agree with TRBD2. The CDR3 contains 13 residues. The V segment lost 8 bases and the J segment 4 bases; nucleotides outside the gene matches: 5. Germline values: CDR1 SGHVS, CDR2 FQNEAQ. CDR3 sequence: CASGGLAPETQYF. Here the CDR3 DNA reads TGTGCCAGCGGCGGACTAGCGCCAGAGACCCAGTACTTC.

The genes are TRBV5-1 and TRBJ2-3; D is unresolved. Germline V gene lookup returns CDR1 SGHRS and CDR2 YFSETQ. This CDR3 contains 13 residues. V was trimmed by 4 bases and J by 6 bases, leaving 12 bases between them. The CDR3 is CASSRAGSDTQYF. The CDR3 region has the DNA TGCGCCAGCAGCAGGGCCGGGTCTGATACGCAGTATTTT.

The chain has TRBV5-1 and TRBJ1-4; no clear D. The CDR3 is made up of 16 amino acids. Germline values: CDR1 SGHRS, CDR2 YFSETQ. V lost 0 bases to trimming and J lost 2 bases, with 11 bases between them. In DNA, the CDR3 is TGCGCCAGCAGCTTGGTCCTGGGGTCGACTAATGAAAAACTGTTTTTT. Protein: CASSLVLGSTNEKLFF.

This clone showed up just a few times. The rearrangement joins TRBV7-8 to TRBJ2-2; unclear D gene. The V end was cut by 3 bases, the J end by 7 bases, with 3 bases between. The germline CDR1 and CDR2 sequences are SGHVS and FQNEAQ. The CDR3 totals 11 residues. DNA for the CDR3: TGTGCCAGCAGCTTGGACGGGGAGCTGTTTTTT. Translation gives CASSLDGELFF. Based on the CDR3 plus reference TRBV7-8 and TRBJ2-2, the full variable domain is GAGVSQSPRYKVAKRGQDVALRCDPISGHVSLFWYQQALGQGPEFLTYFQNEAQLDKSGLPSDRFFAERPEGSVSTLKIQRTQQEDSAVYLCASSLDGELFFGEGSRLTVL.

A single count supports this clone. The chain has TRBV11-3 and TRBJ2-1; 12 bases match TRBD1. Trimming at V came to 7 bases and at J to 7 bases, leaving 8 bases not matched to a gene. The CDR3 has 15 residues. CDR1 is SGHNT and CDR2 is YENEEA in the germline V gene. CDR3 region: CASNQGQGAGNEQFF. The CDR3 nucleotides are TGTGCCAGCAACCAGGGACAGGGGGCCGGGAATGAGCAGTTCTTC.

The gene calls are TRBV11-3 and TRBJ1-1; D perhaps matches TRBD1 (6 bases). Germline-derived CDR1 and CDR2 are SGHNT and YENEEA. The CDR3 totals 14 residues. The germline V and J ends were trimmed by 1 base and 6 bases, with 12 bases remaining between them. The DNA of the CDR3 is TGTGCCAGCAGCTTAGGGGTCGGGGGGCCTGAAGCTTTCTTT. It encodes CASSLGVGGPEAFF.

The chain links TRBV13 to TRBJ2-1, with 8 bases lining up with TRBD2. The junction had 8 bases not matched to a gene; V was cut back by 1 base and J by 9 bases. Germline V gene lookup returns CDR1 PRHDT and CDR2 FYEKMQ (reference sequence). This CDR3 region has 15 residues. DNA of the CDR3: TGTGCCAGCAGCTTAGATCGAGCGGGAGCTGGTGAGCAGTTCTTC. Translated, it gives CASSLDRAGAGEQFF.

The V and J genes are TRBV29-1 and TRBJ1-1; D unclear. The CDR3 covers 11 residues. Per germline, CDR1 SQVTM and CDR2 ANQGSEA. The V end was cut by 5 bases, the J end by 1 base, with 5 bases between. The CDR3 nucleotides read TGCAGCGTTTCGGGGAACACTGAAGCTTTCTTT. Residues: CSVSGNTEAFF.

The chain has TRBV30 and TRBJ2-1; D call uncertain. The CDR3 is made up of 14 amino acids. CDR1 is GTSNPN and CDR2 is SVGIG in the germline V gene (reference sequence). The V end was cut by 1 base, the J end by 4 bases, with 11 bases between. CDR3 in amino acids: CAWSGGELYNEQFF. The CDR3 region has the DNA TGTGCCTGGAGTGGAGGCGAACTTTACAATGAGCAGTTCTTC.

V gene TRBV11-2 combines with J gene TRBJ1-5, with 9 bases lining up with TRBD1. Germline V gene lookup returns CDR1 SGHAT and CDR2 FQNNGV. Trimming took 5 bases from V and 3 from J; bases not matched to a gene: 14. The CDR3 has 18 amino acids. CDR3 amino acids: CASSQDVWDRVSNQPQHF. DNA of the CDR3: TGTGCCAGCAGCCAAGACGTTTGGGACAGGGTCTCCAATCAGCCCCAGCATTTT.

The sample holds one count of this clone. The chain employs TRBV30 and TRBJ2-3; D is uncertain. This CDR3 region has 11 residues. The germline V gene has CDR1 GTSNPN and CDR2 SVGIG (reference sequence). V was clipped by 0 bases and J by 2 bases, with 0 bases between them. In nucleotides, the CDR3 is TGTGCCTGGAGTGTCACAGATACGCAGTATTTT. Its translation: CAWSVTDTQYF. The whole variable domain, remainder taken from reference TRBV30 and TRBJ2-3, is SQTIHQWPATLVQPVGSPLSLECTVEGTSNPNLYWYRQAAGRGLQLLFYSVGIGQISSEVPQNLSASRPQDRQFILSSKKLLLSDSGFYLCAWSVTDTQYFGPGTRLTVL.

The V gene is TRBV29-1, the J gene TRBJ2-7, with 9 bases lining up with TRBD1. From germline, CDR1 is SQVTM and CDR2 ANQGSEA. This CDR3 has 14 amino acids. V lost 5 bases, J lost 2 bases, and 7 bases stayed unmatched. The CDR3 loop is CSVRGQGRAYEQYF. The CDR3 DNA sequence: TGCAGCGTTCGTGGACAGGGGAGGGCCTACGAGCAGTACTTC.

In nucleotides, the CDR3 is TGTGCCATCAGTGAGCCCAGTTTGCGGGAGAGGCGGGAAGAGACCCAGTACTTC. Residues: CAISEPSLRERREETQYF. The chain combines TRBV10-3 with TRBJ2-5; 7 nucleotides match TRBD2. The CDR3 extends over 18 amino acids. The V and J ends lost 2 bases and 3 bases, in that order; junction bases with no gene match: 15. Germline V gene data show CDR1 as ENHRY and CDR2 as SYGVKD.

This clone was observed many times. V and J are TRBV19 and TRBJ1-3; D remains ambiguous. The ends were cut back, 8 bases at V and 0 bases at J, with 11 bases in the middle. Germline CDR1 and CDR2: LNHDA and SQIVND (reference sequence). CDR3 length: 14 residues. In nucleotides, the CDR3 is TGTGCCAGTCTTGCAGGTAGCTCTGGAAACACCATATATTTT. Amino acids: CASLAGSSGNTIYF.

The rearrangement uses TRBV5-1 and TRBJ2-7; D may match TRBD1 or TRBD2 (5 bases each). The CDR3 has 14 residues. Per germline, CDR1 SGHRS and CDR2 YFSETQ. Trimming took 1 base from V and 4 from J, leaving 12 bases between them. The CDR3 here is CASSLMGEGYEQYF. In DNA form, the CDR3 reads TGCGCCAGCAGCTTGATGGGGGAAGGGTACGAGCAGTACTTC.

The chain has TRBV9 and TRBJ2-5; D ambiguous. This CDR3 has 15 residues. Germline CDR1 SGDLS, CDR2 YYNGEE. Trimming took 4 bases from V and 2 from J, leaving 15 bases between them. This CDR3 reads CASSPALARQETQYF. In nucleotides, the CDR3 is TGTGCCAGCAGCCCTGCGTTGGCCCGTCAAGAGACCCAGTACTTC.

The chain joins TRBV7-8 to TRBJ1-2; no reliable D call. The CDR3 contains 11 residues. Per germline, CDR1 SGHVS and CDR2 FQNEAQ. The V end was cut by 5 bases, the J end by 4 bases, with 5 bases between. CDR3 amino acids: CASSNRYGYTF. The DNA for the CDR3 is TGTGCCAGCAGCAATCGCTATGGCTACACCTTC.